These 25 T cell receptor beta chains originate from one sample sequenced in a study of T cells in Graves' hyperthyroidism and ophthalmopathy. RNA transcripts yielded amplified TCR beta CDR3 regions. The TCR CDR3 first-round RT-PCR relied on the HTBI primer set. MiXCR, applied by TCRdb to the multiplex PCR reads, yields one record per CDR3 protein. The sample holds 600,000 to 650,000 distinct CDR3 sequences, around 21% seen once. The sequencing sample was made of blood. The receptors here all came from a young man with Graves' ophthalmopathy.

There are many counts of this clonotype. The CDR3 loop is CASTKLGGTNNEQFF. The CDR3 DNA sequence: TGCGCCAGCACCAAGCTGGGCGGGACGAACAATGAGCAGTTCTTC. The rearrangement joins TRBV5-1 to TRBJ2-1, with D maybe TRBD2 (6 bases). The V end lost 6 bases, the J end lost 5 bases, and 18 bases lay between the germline ends. This CDR3 region has 15 residues. The germline CDR1 and CDR2 sequences are SGHRS and YFSETQ.

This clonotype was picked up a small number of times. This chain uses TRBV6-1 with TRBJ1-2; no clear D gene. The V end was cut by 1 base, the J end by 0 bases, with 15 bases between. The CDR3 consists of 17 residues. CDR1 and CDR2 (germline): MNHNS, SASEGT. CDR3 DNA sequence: TGTGCCAGCAGTGAAGGGCCCGGGTTTGAATCTAACTATGGCTACACCTTC. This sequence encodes CASSEGPGFESNYGYTF.

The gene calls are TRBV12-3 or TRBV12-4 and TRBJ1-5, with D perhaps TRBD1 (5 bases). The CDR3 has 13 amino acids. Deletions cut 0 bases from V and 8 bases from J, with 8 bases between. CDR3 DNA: TGTGCCAGCAGTTTAGCGGGGGGGGAGCCCCAGCATTTT. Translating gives CASSLAGGEPQHF.

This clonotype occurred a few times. This CDR3 reads CASSQDRPDRGPNSPLHF. CDR3 DNA sequence: TGCGCCAGCAGCCAAGATCGACCCGACAGGGGGCCTAATTCACCCCTCCACTTT. The rearrangement joins TRBV4-3 to TRBJ1-6, with 10 positions matching TRBD1. J gave up 6 bases and V 0 bases, and 8 bases lay outside the gene matches. CDR1 is LGHNA, CDR2 YSLEER, per germline. The CDR3 has 18 amino acids.

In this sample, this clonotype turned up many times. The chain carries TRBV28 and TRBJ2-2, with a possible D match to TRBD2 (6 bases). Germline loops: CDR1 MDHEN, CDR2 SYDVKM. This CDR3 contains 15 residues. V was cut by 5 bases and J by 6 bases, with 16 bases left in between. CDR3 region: CASSLAGGDAGELFF. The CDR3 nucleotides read TGTGCCAGCAGTCTCGCAGGCGGGGACGCCGGGGAGCTGTTTTTT.

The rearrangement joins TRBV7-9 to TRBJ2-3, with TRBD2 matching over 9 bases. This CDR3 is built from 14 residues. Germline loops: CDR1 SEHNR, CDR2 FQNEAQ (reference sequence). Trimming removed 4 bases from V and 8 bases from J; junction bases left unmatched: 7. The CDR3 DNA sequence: TGTGCCAGCAGCTCCGGGACTAGCTTAGTTACGCAGTATTTT. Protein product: CASSSGTSLVTQYF.

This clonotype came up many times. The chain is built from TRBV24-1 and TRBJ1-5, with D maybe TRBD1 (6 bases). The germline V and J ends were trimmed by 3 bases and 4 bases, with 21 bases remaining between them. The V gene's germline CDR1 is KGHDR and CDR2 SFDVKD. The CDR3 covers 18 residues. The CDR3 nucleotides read TGTGCCACCAGTGATGCCCCCTTGGGGCAGGGGTGGAATCAGCCCCAGCATTTT. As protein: CATSDAPLGQGWNQPQHF.

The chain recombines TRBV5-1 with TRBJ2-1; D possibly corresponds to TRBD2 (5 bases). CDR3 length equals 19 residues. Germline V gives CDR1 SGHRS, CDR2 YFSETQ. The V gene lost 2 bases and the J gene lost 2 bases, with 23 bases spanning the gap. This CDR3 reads CASSFPPKDSGGTYNEQFF. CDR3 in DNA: TGCGCCAGCAGCTTCCCCCCAAAGGACTCCGGAGGAACCTACAATGAGCAGTTCTTC.

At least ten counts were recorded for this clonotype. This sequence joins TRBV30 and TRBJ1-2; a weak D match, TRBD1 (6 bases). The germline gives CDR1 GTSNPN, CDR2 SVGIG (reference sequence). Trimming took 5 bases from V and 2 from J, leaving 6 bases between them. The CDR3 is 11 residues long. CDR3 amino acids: CAWGQNYGYTF. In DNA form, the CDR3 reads TGTGCCTGGGGACAGAACTATGGCTACACCTTC.

This CDR3 is CSVGKLSSSYNEQFF. The CDR3 DNA reads as TGCAGCGTTGGGAAATTAAGTTCCTCCTACAATGAGCAGTTCTTC. The rearrangement uses TRBV29-1 and TRBJ2-1; no definite D call. From germline, CDR1 is SQVTM and CDR2 ANQGSEA. The V end was cut by 4 bases, the J end by 0 bases, with 13 bases between. This CDR3 is built from 15 residues.

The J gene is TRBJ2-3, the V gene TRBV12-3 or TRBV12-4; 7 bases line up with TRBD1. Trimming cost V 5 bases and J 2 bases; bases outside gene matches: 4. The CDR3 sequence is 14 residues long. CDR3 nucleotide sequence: TGTGCCAGCAGTGCCGGGACAGTCACAGATACGCAGTATTTT. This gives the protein CASSAGTVTDTQYF.

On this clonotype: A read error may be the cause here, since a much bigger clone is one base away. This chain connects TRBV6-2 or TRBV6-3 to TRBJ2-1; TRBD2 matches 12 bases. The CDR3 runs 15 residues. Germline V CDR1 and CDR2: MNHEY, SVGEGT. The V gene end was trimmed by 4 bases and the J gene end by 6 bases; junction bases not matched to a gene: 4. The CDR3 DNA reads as TGTGCCAGCAGTTGGACTAGCGGGGCCCTCAATGAGCAGTTCTTC. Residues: CASSWTSGALNEQFF.

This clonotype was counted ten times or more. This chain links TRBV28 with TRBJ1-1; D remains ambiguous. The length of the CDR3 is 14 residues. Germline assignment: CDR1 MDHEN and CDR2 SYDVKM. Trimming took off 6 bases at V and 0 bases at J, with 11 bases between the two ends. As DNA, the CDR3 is TGTGCCAGCAGCCGAGGGATCCTGAACACTGAAGCTTTCTTT. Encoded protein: CASSRGILNTEAFF.

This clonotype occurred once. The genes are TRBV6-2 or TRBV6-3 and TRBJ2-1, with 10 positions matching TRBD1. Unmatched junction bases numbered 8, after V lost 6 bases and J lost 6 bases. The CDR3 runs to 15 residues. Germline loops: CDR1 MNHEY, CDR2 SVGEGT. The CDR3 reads CASRTGQGSGNEQFF. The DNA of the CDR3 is TGTGCCAGCAGAACGGGACAGGGGTCGGGCAATGAGCAGTTCTTC.

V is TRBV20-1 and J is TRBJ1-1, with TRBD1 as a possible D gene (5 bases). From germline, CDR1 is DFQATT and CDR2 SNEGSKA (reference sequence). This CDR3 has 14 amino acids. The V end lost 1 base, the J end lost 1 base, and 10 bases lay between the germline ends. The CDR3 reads CSARGGHPNTEAFF. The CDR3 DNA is TGCAGTGCTAGAGGAGGACACCCGAACACTGAAGCTTTCTTT.

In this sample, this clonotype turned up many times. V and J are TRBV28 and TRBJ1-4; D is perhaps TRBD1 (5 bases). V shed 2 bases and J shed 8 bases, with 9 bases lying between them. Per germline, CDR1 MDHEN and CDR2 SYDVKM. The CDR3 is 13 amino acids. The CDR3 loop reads CASSLQGREKLFF. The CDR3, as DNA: TGTGCCAGCAGTTTACAGGGACGGGAAAAACTGTTTTTT.

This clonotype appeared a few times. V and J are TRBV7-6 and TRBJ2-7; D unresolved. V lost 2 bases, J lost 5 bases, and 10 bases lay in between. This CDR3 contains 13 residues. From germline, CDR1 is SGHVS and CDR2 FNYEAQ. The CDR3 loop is CASSLTANNEQYF. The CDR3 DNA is TGTGCCAGCAGCTTAACGGCAAACAACGAGCAGTACTTC.

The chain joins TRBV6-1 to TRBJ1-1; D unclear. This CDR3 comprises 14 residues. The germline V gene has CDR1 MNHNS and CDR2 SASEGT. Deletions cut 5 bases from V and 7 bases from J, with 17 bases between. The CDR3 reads CASSRAGKLGEAFF. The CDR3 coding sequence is TGTGCCAGCAGTAGGGCGGGGAAGTTGGGTGAAGCTTTCTTT.

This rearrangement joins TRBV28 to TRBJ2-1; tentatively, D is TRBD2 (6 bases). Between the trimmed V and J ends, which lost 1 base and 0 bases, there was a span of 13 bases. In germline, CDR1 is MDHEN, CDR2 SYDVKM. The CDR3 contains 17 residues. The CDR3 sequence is CASSLSRLGSSYNEQFF. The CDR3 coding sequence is TGTGCCAGCAGTTTATCCCGACTAGGGAGCTCCTACAATGAGCAGTTCTTC.

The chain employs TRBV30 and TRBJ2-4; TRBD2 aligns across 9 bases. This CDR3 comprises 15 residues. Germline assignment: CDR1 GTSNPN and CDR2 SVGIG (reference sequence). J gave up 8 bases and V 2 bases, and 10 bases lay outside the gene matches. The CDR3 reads CAWSFPDQREDIQYF. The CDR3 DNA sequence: TGTGCCTGGAGTTTCCCGGACCAGCGGGAGGACATTCAGTACTTC.

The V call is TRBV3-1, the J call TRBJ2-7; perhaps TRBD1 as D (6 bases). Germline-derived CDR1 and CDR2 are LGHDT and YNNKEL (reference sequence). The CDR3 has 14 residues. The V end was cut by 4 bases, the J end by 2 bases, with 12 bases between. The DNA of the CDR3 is TGTGCCAGCAGCCCCGACAGGACAACCTACGAGCAGTACTTC. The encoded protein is CASSPDRTTYEQYF.

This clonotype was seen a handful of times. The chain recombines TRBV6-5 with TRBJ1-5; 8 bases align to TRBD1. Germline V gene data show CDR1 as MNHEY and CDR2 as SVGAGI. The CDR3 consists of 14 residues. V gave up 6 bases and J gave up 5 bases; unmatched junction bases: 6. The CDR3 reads CASSAGQGYQPQHF. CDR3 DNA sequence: TGTGCCAGCAGCGCCGGACAGGGTTATCAGCCCCAGCATTTT.

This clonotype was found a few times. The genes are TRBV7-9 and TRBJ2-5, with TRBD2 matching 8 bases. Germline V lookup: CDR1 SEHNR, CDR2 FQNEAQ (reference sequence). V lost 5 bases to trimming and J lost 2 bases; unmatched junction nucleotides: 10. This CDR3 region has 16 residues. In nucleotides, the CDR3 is TGTGCCAGCAGCGATAGCGGGGTTAAGGTGCAAGAGACCCAGTACTTC. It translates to CASSDSGVKVQETQYF. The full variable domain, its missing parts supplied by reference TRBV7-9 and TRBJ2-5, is DTGVSQNPRHKITKRGQNVTFRCDPISEHNRLYWYRQTLGQGPEFLTYFQNEAQLEKSRLLSDRFSAERPKGSFSTLEIQRTEQGDSAMYLCASSDSGVKVQETQYFGPGTRLLVL.

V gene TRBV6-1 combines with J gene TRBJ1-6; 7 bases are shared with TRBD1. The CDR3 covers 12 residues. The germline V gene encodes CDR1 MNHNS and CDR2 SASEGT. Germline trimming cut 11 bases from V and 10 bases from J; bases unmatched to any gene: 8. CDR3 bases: TGTGCCTCTGGACAGGAAGGATCACCCCTCCACTTT. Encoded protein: CASGQEGSPLHF.

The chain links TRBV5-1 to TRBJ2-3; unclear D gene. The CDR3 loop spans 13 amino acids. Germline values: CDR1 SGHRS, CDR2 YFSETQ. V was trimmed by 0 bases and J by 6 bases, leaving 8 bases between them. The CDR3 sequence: CASSLDLRDTQYF. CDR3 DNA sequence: TGCGCCAGCAGCTTGGATTTACGGGATACGCAGTATTTT.